The 2 T cell receptor beta chains below come from one sample, sequenced in a study of blood T cell repertoires in COVID-19. Here immunoSEQ multiplex PCR was the method, and the copy in TCRdb shows in-frame clones only, minus some. The sample records 120,000 or so clones, around 81% being singletons. The sequenced sample was peripheral blood. All receptors come from a woman aged 50 to 60 with acute or convalescent COVID-19.

The chain joins TRBV7-9 to TRBJ1-4; unclear D gene. V lost 0 bases, J lost 7 bases, and 9 bases lay in between. The CDR3 is 14 residues long. Germline-derived CDR1 and CDR2 are SEHNR and FQNEAQ (reference sequence). The CDR3 is CASSLAGGSEKLFF. CDR3 DNA sequence: TGTGCCAGCAGCTTAGCCGGAGGGAGTGAAAAACTGTTTTTT.

This clone was counted between two and nine times. The genes are TRBV25-1 and TRBJ2-2; 7 bases align to TRBD1. Germline assignment: CDR1 MGHDK and CDR2 SYGVNS. The trim removed 6 bases at V and 7 bases at J, leaving 5 bases unmatched. The CDR3 is 13 residues long. The CDR3 is CASRTTGNGELFF. The CDR3 DNA reads as TGTGCCAGCAGGACGACAGGGAACGGGGAGCTGTTTTTT.